What follows is one TCR beta chain and its context. Its target is unknown. This sequence may be a read error, since a much larger clone differs from it by one base. The sample comes from a study of T cells in Graves' hyperthyroidism and ophthalmopathy. Germline V gives CDR1 SGHTA, CDR2 FQGNSA. The length of the CDR3 is 11 residues. The ends were cut back, 2 bases at V and 6 bases at J, with 5 bases in the middle. Study results and limitations: Peripheral blood also featured most of the thyroid clonotypes expanded above 0.001.

Amplification targeted TCR beta CDR3 regions from RNA transcripts. HTBI primers were used for first-round RT-PCR of the TCR CDR3. TCRdb re-called the multiplex PCR reads with MiXCR, one entry per CDR3 protein. Of 600,000 to 800,000 distinct CDR3 sequences detected, just over 35% appear once; the ten largest clones hold more than 25%. This sequence was found in a woman aged 40-49 years with Graves' hyperthyroidism. The rearrangement uses TRBV7-2 and TRBJ2-7, with D uncertain. Material: blood. The CDR3 nucleotides are TGTGCCAGCAGCTTAAAGGTCGAGCAGTACTTC. It is translated as CASSLKVEQYF.